Below, 7 T cell receptor beta chains from the same sample are listed, as sequenced in a study of PD-L1 blockade in urothelial cancer. The sample's time point: pretreatment peripheral blood. The method was immunoSEQ multiplex PCR; TCRdb's version includes in-frame clones alone and lacks a portion of them. The data contain 84,000 or so clones, approximately 81% of them singletons. The sample was PBMCs, taken around atezolizumab (anti-PD-L1) treatment. The receptors originated from a man aged 55 to 70 with urothelial cancer.

In DNA, the CDR3 is TGCGCCAGCAGCTTGACAGGGGGTATCTATGGCTACACCTTC. Translated: CASSLTGGIYGYTF. The rearrangement joins TRBV5-1 to TRBJ1-2; 8 positions agree with TRBD1. Germline CDR1 and CDR2: SGHRS and YFSETQ. The V and J ends lost 1 base and 4 bases, in that order; junction bases with no gene match: 3. The CDR3 totals 14 residues.

V and J are TRBV11-2 and TRBJ2-1, with TRBD2 matching 7 bases. Germline V gene sequence: CDR1 SGHAT, CDR2 FQNNGV. V shed 8 bases and J 1 base; nucleotides not matched to a gene: 14. The CDR3 contains 17 residues. CDR3 loop: CASRGVAFGGSYNEQFF. The CDR3 DNA sequence: TGTGCCAGCCGGGGGGTCGCTTTTGGTGGATCCTACAATGAGCAGTTCTTC.

This clone was recorded many times. The chain carries TRBV2 and TRBJ1-5; the D gene is possibly TRBD1 (5 bases). CDR1 is SNHLY and CDR2 is FYNNEI in the germline V gene. This CDR3 region has 12 residues. Trimming shortened V by 1 base and J by 7 bases, and 5 bases separated the two germline ends. The CDR3 region is CASSEDRQPQHF. The CDR3 DNA reads as TGTGCCAGCAGTGAAGACAGGCAGCCCCAGCATTTT. The whole variable domain, remainder taken from reference TRBV2 and TRBJ1-5, is EPEVTQTPSHQVTQMGQEVILRCVPISNHLYFYWYRQILGQKVEFLVSFYNNEISEKSEIFDDQFSVERPDGSNFTLKIRSTKLEDSAMYFCASSEDRQPQHFGDGTRLSIL.

The chain couples TRBV6-5 to TRBJ1-1, with a tentative D call TRBD1 (5 bases). Per germline, CDR1 MNHEY and CDR2 SVGAGI. The CDR3 loop spans 13 amino acids. The V and J ends lost 6 bases and 1 base respectively, with 9 bases between them. The CDR3 DNA reads TGTGCCAGCAGGTTGACAGCGAACACTGAAGCTTTCTTT. Protein sequence: CASRLTANTEAFF.

The chain uses TRBV5-4 and TRBJ2-2; the D is unclear. CDR3 length: 15 residues. Germline V gene sequence: CDR1 SGHNT, CDR2 YYREEE (reference sequence). Trimming took off 0 bases at V and 0 bases at J, with 6 bases between the two ends. CDR3 sequence: CASSLAATNTGELFF. CDR3 DNA: TGTGCCAGCAGCTTGGCAGCGACGAACACCGGGGAGCTGTTTTTT. Filled out from reference TRBV5-4 and TRBJ2-2, the complete variable domain reads ETGVTQSPTHLIKTRGQQVTLRCSSQSGHNTVSWYQQALGQGPQFIFQYYREEENGRGNFPPRFSGLQFPNYSSELNVNALELDDSALYLCASSLAATNTGELFFGEGSRLTVL.

V gene TRBV10-2 combines with J gene TRBJ2-5; weak D call: TRBD2 (5 bases). V dropped 4 bases and J dropped 5 bases, with 11 bases sitting between them. CDR1 and CDR2 from the germline V gene are WSHSY and SAAADI. The CDR3 contains 13 residues. The CDR3 nucleotides read TGCGCCAGCAGTGGGACTCTTGGGGAGACCCAGTACTTC. It is translated as CASSGTLGETQYF.

The chain carries TRBV5-1 and TRBJ1-2; maybe TRBD1 (5 bases). V lost 0 bases and J lost 4, with 10 bases in between. The CDR3 is 14 amino acids. The V gene's germline CDR1 is SGHRS and CDR2 YFSETQ. The CDR3: CASSLEQGLYGYTF. The CDR3 DNA follows: TGCGCCAGCAGCTTGGAGCAGGGCCTCTATGGCTACACCTTC. Combining the CDR3 with reference TRBV5-1 and TRBJ1-2 gives the whole variable domain KAGVTQTPRYLIKTRGQQVTLSCSPISGHRSVSWYQQTPGQGLQFLFEYFSETQRNKGNFPGRFSGRQFSNSRSEMNVSTLELGDSALYLCASSLEQGLYGYTFGSGTRLTVV.